Following are 4 T cell receptor beta chains from one sample sequenced in a study of identical twins. TCRdb redid the calling of the 5' RACE reads with MiXCR, one entry per CDR3 protein. The sample contains approximately 590,000 distinct CDR3 sequences, 7.5% to 10% of which appear only once. A further study also used this sample, focusing on yellow fever vaccine responses in identical twins.

The sequencing input was PBMCs. The receptor set was obtained from a woman between 18 and 29 years old in good health.

This clonotype was detected only a few times. At one boundary the junction diverges from the germline segment, which might be a read error. V is TRBV28 and J is TRBJ2-1, with 8 bases fitting TRBD2. Looked up from germline, CDR1 is MDHEN and CDR2 is SYDVKM. This CDR3 is 15 amino acids long. The CDR3 region has the DNA TGTGCCAGCAGCCCCCCGCGGGAGGCCTACGATGAGCAGTTCTTC. It specifies CASSPPREAYDEQFF.

This clonotype came up many times. In nucleotides, the CDR3 is TGTGCCAGCAGTGAAAGCAGACAGCCCCAGCATTTT. The encoded protein is CASSESRQPQHF. This chain joins TRBV2 and TRBJ1-5; D not resolved. With 2 bases removed from V and 7 bases from J, the gap between germline ends came to 6 bases. The CDR3 loop spans 12 amino acids. CDR1 and CDR2 from the germline V gene are SNHLY and FYNNEI.

This clonotype was found many times. The chain combines TRBV9 with TRBJ2-1, with 10 bases fitting TRBD2. Unmatched junction bases numbered 1, after V lost 3 bases and J lost 1 base. The CDR3 runs 15 residues. Germline CDR1 is SGDLS and CDR2 is YYNGEE. CDR3 amino acids: CASSGAGGSYNEQFF. The CDR3 nucleotides are TGTGCCAGCAGCGGAGCGGGAGGGTCCTACAATGAGCAGTTCTTC.

The V and J genes are TRBV12-3 or TRBV12-4 and TRBJ2-3; possibly TRBD2 for D (5 bases). CDR3 length: 14 amino acids. V shed 6 bases and J shed 3 bases, with 13 bases lying between them. The CDR3 sequence is CASREEVGTDTQYF. CDR3 nucleotides: TGTGCCAGCAGGGAGGAGGTTGGAACAGATACGCAGTATTTT.